Listed below are T cell receptor beta chains from one sample, sequenced in a study of post-analysis software for immune sequencing data. TCRdb reprocessed the PCR reads via MiXCR and lists one record per CDR3 protein. Of some 890,000 distinct CDR3 sequences listed, roughly 58% were seen once; the top ten hold over 4%. Sequenced material: blood. These receptors came from a girl between 5 and 17 years old with multiple sclerosis. Each CDR3 is given with its conserved first and last residue. The D gene is left open where the match is weak. The size of a clone is reported for some rows only, either as once, few or many, or as a class for expanded clones.

J,size,V,D,DNA,CDR3
TRBJ1-4,NA,TRBV6-5,NA,TGTGCCAGCAGTTACACCTGGGACGGAGTGTCCTATGAAAAACTGTTTTTT,CASSYTWDGVSYEKLFF
TRBJ2-7,few,TRBV29-1,NA,TGCAGCGTTGCAGGACAGCACTCCTACGAGCAGTACTTC,CSVAGQHSYEQYF
TRBJ2-2,NA,TRBV20-1,TRBD1,TGCAGTGCTATTCAAGGACAGGGGAAAACCGGGGAGCTGTTTTTT,CSAIQGQGKTGELFF
TRBJ2-7,NA,TRBV29-1,TRBD1,TGCAGCGTTCCGGGACAGGGGTATTCCGAGCAGTACTTC,CSVPGQGYSEQYF
TRBJ2-5,few,TRBV11-2,TRBD2,TGTGCCAGCAGCTTAGCGGGGGGGGAACGAGAGACCCAGTACTTC,CASSLAGGERETQYF
TRBJ2-7,NA,TRBV7-9,NA,TGTGCCAGCAGCTTAGCTCTCGGTTATTCCTACGAGCAGTACTTC,CASSLALGYSYEQYF
TRBJ2-5,many,TRBV7-9,TRBD1,TGTGCCAGCAGACTCAGGGGGAGCCAAGAGACCCAGTACTTC,CASRLRGSQETQYF
TRBJ1-2,NA,TRBV9,NA,TGTGCCAGCAGCACCCCGAGCTATGGCTACACCTTC,CASSTPSYGYTF
TRBJ2-7,NA,TRBV7-9,TRBD1,TGTGCCAGCAGCCCAGGACAGGGGGGGATCGAGCAGTACTTC,CASSPGQGGIEQYF
TRBJ2-7,NA,TRBV29-1,NA,TGCAGCGTTACTATGAGCTCCTACGAGCAGTACTTC,CSVTMSSYEQYF
TRBJ2-7,few,TRBV28,NA,TGTGCCAGCAGTTTCCGGTTCTCCTACGAGCAGTACTTC,CASSFRFSYEQYF
TRBJ2-5,few,TRBV30,NA,TGTGCCTGGAGTAGAGGGCAGGCGTACCAAGAGACCCAGTACTTC,CAWSRGQAYQETQYF
TRBJ2-7,NA,TRBV7-2,NA,TGTGCCAGCAGCCTTATAAGAGCAAAGGCCGAGCAGTACTTC,CASSLIRAKAEQYF
TRBJ2-5,NA,TRBV6-6,NA,TGTGCCAGCAGTTACTCGACGACCGGGGAGACCCAGTACTTC,CASSYSTTGETQYF
TRBJ2-1,NA,TRBV14,TRBD2,TGTGCCAGCAGCCGACGGGCGGGAGCCCACTACAATGAGCAGTTCTTC,CASSRRAGAHYNEQFF
TRBJ2-5,NA,TRBV12-3/TRBV12-4,TRBD1,TGTGCCAGCAGTGGGCAGGGGGAGACCCAAGAGACCCAGTACTTC,CASSGQGETQETQYF
TRBJ2-1,few,TRBV10-2,TRBD2,TGCGCCAGCAGGGGAGGGGGACTAGCGAGTTCGAAAGCTGAGCAGTTCTTC,CASRGGGLASSKAEQFF
TRBJ2-7,NA,TRBV3-1,TRBD1,TGTGCCAGCAGCCCTGTCCCCGGGACAGGGTCTATCGAGCAGTACTTC,CASSPVPGTGSIEQYF
TRBJ2-7,once,TRBV5-1,TRBD2,TGCGCCAGCAGCTTGGGACTAGCTGTAAACGAGCAGTACTTC,CASSLGLAVNEQYF
TRBJ1-2,few,TRBV5-1,NA,TGCGCCCCCTTCTTAGGGCCGTCCCTATGGTATGGCTACACCTTC,CAPFLGPSLWYGYTF
TRBJ1-5,few,TRBV7-8,NA,TGTGCCAGCAGCTCCGTGACGGGGACCGGTCAGCCCCAGCATTTT,CASSSVTGTGQPQHF
TRBJ2-1,NA,TRBV29-1,TRBD2,TGCAGCGTTGAAGGCGGGACTAGCGGGGTATACAATGAGCAGTTCTTC,CSVEGGTSGVYNEQFF
TRBJ2-5,NA,TRBV6-6,TRBD2,TGTGCCAGCAGTTCCATCGGACTAGCGGGGTACAATGAGCAGTACTTC,CASSSIGLAGYNEQYF
TRBJ1-2,NA,TRBV10-3,NA,TGTGCCATCAGTGAGAAAGGCACCGTCTATGGCTACACCTTC,CAISEKGTVYGYTF
TRBJ2-5,NA,TRBV29-1,TRBD2,TGCAGCGTTGGCTCCCAGCGGGGGTACCAAGAGACCCAGTACTTC,CSVGSQRGYQETQYF
TRBJ1-2,NA,TRBV6-5,NA,TGTGCCAGCAGAATAGGGGTTTTGGGCTACACCTTC,CASRIGVLGYTF
TRBJ2-5,NA,TRBV5-1,NA,TGCGCCAGCAGCGCTTACGGGGGAGTGAGGACGCAAGAGACCCAGTACTTC,CASSAYGGVRTQETQYF
TRBJ2-7,few,TRBV27,NA,TGTGCCAGCAGCGCTCGTGGGACTGGGGAGCAGTACTTC,CASSARGTGEQYF
TRBJ2-5,NA,TRBV19,NA,TGTGCCAGTAGTACCGTGGCTGGGAACCAAGAGACCCAGTACTTC,CASSTVAGNQETQYF
TRBJ2-1,NA,TRBV11-1,TRBD1,TGTGCCAGCAGCTTACCTCGCGGACAGGCCTTCTCCTACAATGAGCAGTTCTTC,CASSLPRGQAFSYNEQFF
TRBJ2-7,NA,TRBV9,NA,TGTGCCAGCAGCCAGCGACACGGTTACGAGCAGTACTTC,CASSQRHGYEQYF
TRBJ2-7,NA,TRBV6-1,NA,TGTGCCAGCAGCAATAGACGGCGAGTATCCTACGAGCAGTACTTC,CASSNRRRVSYEQYF
TRBJ2-7,few,TRBV6-5,NA,TGTGCCAGCAGGGACGGGACGCATGGAGGCTACGAGCAGTACTTC,CASRDGTHGGYEQYF
TRBJ2-7,NA,TRBV29-1,NA,TGCAGCGTTGGTGGACTAAACTACGAGCAGTACTTC,CSVGGLNYEQYF
TRBJ1-2,NA,TRBV11-2,NA,TGTGCCAGCAGCTCCCGCCAGGGACCGACTTATGGCTACACCTTC,CASSSRQGPTYGYTF
TRBJ2-1,few,TRBV5-1,NA,TGCGCCAGCACCTACGGACAGTCCTACAATGAGCAGTTCTTC,CASTYGQSYNEQFF
TRBJ1-6,once,TRBV12-3/TRBV12-4,NA,TGTGCCAGCAGTTTATCCCAATTGGAGGCCCCCCTCCACTTT,CASSLSQLEAPLHF
TRBJ2-5,NA,TRBV7-2,NA,TGTGCCAGCAGCTGGACGGGGGAGACCCAGTACTTC,CASSWTGETQYF
TRBJ1-1,few,TRBV5-1,TRBD1,TGCGCCAGCAGTCAGGTTCCCCGGACAGGGCAAACTGAAGCTTTCTTT,CASSQVPRTGQTEAFF
TRBJ2-7,few,TRBV20-1,NA,TGCAGTGTTAAACAGGCCGTCAGCTCCTACGAGCAGTACTTC,CSVKQAVSSYEQYF
TRBJ2-1,few,TRBV7-9,NA,TGTGCCAGCAGCTCCAGGGGGGGAGGATATGAGCAGTTCTTC,CASSSRGGGYEQFF
TRBJ1-1,NA,TRBV12-5,NA,TGTGCTAGTGCCCTGACTATTTTCACTGAAGCTTTCTTT,CASALTIFTEAFF
TRBJ2-7,once,TRBV20-1,NA,TGCAGTGCTAATCTTGGGGGCCCTAGCTACGAGCAGTACTTC,CSANLGGPSYEQYF
TRBJ2-1,once,TRBV29-1,TRBD1,TGCAGCGGAGGGACAGTCTCCTACAATGAGCAGTTCTTC,CSGGTVSYNEQFF
TRBJ2-7,few,TRBV29-1,TRBD2,TGCAGCGTTGAATCAACTAGCGGGAGAGGCGAGCAGTACTTC,CSVESTSGRGEQYF
TRBJ2-7,few,TRBV7-2,TRBD1,TGTGCCAGCAGCTCAGTGGGACAGCGATCCTACGAGCAGTACTTC,CASSSVGQRSYEQYF
TRBJ2-7,NA,TRBV20-1,TRBD2,TGCAGTGCTAAGGGACTAGCGGGAGGGCCCCACGAGCAGTACTTC,CSAKGLAGGPHEQYF
TRBJ1-2,few,TRBV5-1,TRBD1,TGCGCCAGCAGCGGGACAGGGACCTATGGCTACACCTTC,CASSGTGTYGYTF
TRBJ1-2,once,TRBV12-3/TRBV12-4,NA,TGTGCCAGCAGTTGGGACACGATCTATGGCTACACCTTC,CASSWDTIYGYTF
TRBJ2-4,NA,TRBV5-5,NA,TGTGCCAGCAGCTTAGCCCCAGGGAGGTCAGGGCCTCAGTACTTC,CASSLAPGRSGPQYF
TRBJ1-2,NA,TRBV11-2,NA,TGTGCCAGCATCCACCCTGAGCCGGGACGGACTAACTATGGCTACACCTTC,CASIHPEPGRTNYGYTF
TRBJ2-5,few,TRBV20-1,NA,TGCAGTGCTCCTTATATTGCGGAGACCCAGTACTTC,CSAPYIAETQYF
TRBJ2-1,NA,TRBV7-9,TRBD2,TGTGCCAGCAGCCTAGGACTAGCGGGAGCAGGGGAGCAGTTCTTC,CASSLGLAGAGEQFF
TRBJ1-6,few,TRBV5-1,NA,TGCGCCAGCAGCTTGGGTGTAACCCTCGCTGGGTCACCCCTCCACTTT,CASSLGVTLAGSPLHF
TRBJ2-7,NA,TRBV5-1,TRBD1,TGCGCCAGCAGCTTCCCCGGGGACAGGGACTCCTACGAGCAGTACTTC,CASSFPGDRDSYEQYF
TRBJ2-7,many,TRBV5-1,TRBD1,TGCGCCAGCAGCTTGGAGACAGGGCCCTACGAGCAGTACTTC,CASSLETGPYEQYF
TRBJ2-7,few,TRBV29-1,TRBD1,TGCAGCGTCAATGACAGGGGTCGACAGTACGAGCAGTACTTC,CSVNDRGRQYEQYF
TRBJ2-1,NA,TRBV7-2,NA,TGTACCAGCAGCCTTTTGGGTAATGAGCAGTTCTTC,CTSSLLGNEQFF